These T cell receptor beta chains were read from a single sample in a study of T cell clones after liver transplantation. The repertoire was sequenced with immunoSEQ multiplex PCR; TCRdb's copy has only in-frame clones and lacks some. The sample lists about 51,000 clones, around 85% occurring once. The sample here was CD8+ T cells from blood, taken 12 months after liver transplant. These TCRs come from a human patient who received a liver transplant. Some T cells could come from the graft donor. Both conserved end residues are part of each CDR3. D genes are given only for firm matches. A row's size may be missing; if present it is once, few, many or a size class.

cdr3_length: 13
d_call: .
v_call: TRBV27
j_call: TRBJ2-7
clone_size: .
cdr3_nt: TGTGCCAGCAGTCTCCTGATCTCCTACGAGCAGTACTTC
cdr3_aa: CASSLLISYEQYF

cdr3_length: 15
d_call: TRBD1
v_call: TRBV19
j_call: TRBJ1-1
clone_size: .
cdr3_nt: TGTGCCAGTAGTGCTTCGACAGGGCTCAACACTGAAGCTTTCTTT
cdr3_aa: CASSASTGLNTEAFF

cdr3_length: 13
d_call: .
v_call: TRBV6-5
j_call: TRBJ1-2
clone_size: .
cdr3_nt: TGTGCCAGCAGTTTGGCGGCCGTGTATGGCTACACCTTC
cdr3_aa: CASSLAAVYGYTF

cdr3_length: 10
d_call: .
v_call: TRBV2
j_call: TRBJ2-5
clone_size: .
cdr3_nt: TGTGCCAGCAGCCAGAAGACCCAGTACTTC
cdr3_aa: CASSQKTQYF

cdr3_length: 13
d_call: .
v_call: TRBV4-1
j_call: TRBJ1-5
clone_size: .
cdr3_nt: TGCGCCAGCAGCCAAGAAGGGGTACAGCCCCAGCATTTT
cdr3_aa: CASSQEGVQPQHF

cdr3_length: 17
d_call: TRBD2
v_call: TRBV7-7
j_call: TRBJ2-5
clone_size: .
cdr3_nt: TGTGCTAGCAGCTTCCTCCCGGGAGGAGGTAATCGGGAGACCCAGTACTTC
cdr3_aa: CASSFLPGGGNRETQYF

cdr3_length: 18
d_call: TRBD2
v_call: TRBV11-1
j_call: TRBJ2-7
clone_size: .
cdr3_nt: TGTGCCAGCAGCCGGACCGGGACTAGCGGGAGGGGGACCTACGAGCAGTACTTC
cdr3_aa: CASSRTGTSGRGTYEQYF

cdr3_length: 15
d_call: TRBD1
v_call: TRBV4-1
j_call: TRBJ2-1
clone_size: .
cdr3_nt: TGCGCCAGCAGCCAAGACCGACAGGGCTTCAATGAGCAGTTCTTC
cdr3_aa: CASSQDRQGFNEQFF

cdr3_length: 13
d_call: .
v_call: TRBV27
j_call: TRBJ2-1
clone_size: .
cdr3_nt: TGTGCCAGCAGTCTTCCGACGGGCCAGGAGCAGTTCTTC
cdr3_aa: CASSLPTGQEQFF

cdr3_length: 14
d_call: .
v_call: TRBV7-6
j_call: TRBJ2-1
clone_size: .
cdr3_nt: TGTGCCAGCAGCTTAGAGCGGAGCTACAATGAGCAGTTCTTC
cdr3_aa: CASSLERSYNEQFF

cdr3_length: 17
d_call: TRBD2
v_call: TRBV5-1
j_call: TRBJ2-7
clone_size: .
cdr3_nt: TGCGCCAGCAGTAGTGCGGGAGGGGGGCGCGGCTCCTACGAGCAGTACTTC
cdr3_aa: CASSSAGGGRGSYEQYF

cdr3_length: 13
d_call: .
v_call: TRBV27
j_call: TRBJ2-7
clone_size: .
cdr3_nt: TGTGCCAGCAGTTATACAGCGGTCCACGAGCAGTACTTC
cdr3_aa: CASSYTAVHEQYF

cdr3_length: 11
d_call: TRBD1
v_call: TRBV27
j_call: TRBJ1-5
clone_size: few
cdr3_nt: TGTGCCAACAGGGGGGATCAGCCCCAGCATTTT
cdr3_aa: CANRGDQPQHF

cdr3_length: 11
d_call: .
v_call: TRBV7-8
j_call: TRBJ2-2
clone_size: once
cdr3_nt: TGTGCCAGCAGTTTCACCGGGGAGCTGTTTTTT
cdr3_aa: CASSFTGELFF

cdr3_length: 15
d_call: .
v_call: TRBV2
j_call: TRBJ1-5
clone_size: .
cdr3_nt: TGTGCCAGCAGTTGGGACCAGGGGAGCAATCAGCCCCAGCATTTT
cdr3_aa: CASSWDQGSNQPQHF

cdr3_length: 11
d_call: .
v_call: TRBV20-1
j_call: TRBJ2-3
clone_size: .
cdr3_nt: TGCAGTGCTAGTTGGAGGGGGACGCAGTATTTT
cdr3_aa: CSASWRGTQYF

cdr3_length: 13
d_call: .
v_call: TRBV7-7
j_call: TRBJ1-1
clone_size: .
cdr3_nt: TGTGCCAGCAGCTTAGATGGGACCACTGAAGCTTTCTTT
cdr3_aa: CASSLDGTTEAFF

cdr3_length: 16
d_call: TRBD1
v_call: TRBV7-9
j_call: TRBJ1-1
clone_size: .
cdr3_nt: TGTGCCAGCAGCTTACCCACAGGGGGCTCGAACACTGAAGCTTTCTTT
cdr3_aa: CASSLPTGGSNTEAFF

cdr3_length: 17
d_call: TRBD2
v_call: TRBV5-1
j_call: TRBJ2-1
clone_size: .
cdr3_nt: TGCGCCAGCAGCCCGGGGACTAGCGGGAGCTCCTACAATGAGCAGTTCTTC
cdr3_aa: CASSPGTSGSSYNEQFF

cdr3_length: 14
d_call: TRBD2
v_call: TRBV6-1
j_call: TRBJ2-7
clone_size: .
cdr3_nt: TGTGCCGGTAGTGGGAGCGGGAGAATCTACGAGCAGTACTTC
cdr3_aa: CAGSGSGRIYEQYF

cdr3_length: 13
d_call: .
v_call: TRBV19
j_call: TRBJ2-7
clone_size: once
cdr3_nt: TGTGCCAGTAGTTGGGGGGGCCCGGAGGAGCAGTACTTC
cdr3_aa: CASSWGGPEEQYF

cdr3_length: 13
d_call: TRBD1
v_call: TRBV7-6
j_call: TRBJ1-2
clone_size: many
cdr3_nt: TGTGCCAGCAGCCAGGGGGGGGAGTATGGCTACACCTTC
cdr3_aa: CASSQGGEYGYTF

cdr3_length: 14
d_call: .
v_call: TRBV9
j_call: TRBJ1-2
clone_size: .
cdr3_nt: TGTGCCAGCAGCTGGGACTCAGGGTCTGATGGCTACACCTTC
cdr3_aa: CASSWDSGSDGYTF

cdr3_length: 14
d_call: .
v_call: TRBV28
j_call: TRBJ2-7
clone_size: .
cdr3_nt: TGTGCCAGCAGTCCACTCGATCTGGGACGGGACAAGTACTTC
cdr3_aa: CASSPLDLGRDKYF

cdr3_length: 15
d_call: TRBD1
v_call: TRBV7-8
j_call: TRBJ2-7
clone_size: .
cdr3_nt: TGTGCCAGCAGCCCTACAGGGGACCTTCTTTACGAGCAGTACTTC
cdr3_aa: CASSPTGDLLYEQYF

cdr3_length: 14
d_call: .
v_call: TRBV7-9
j_call: TRBJ2-7
clone_size: many
cdr3_nt: TGTGCCAGCAGCTTAGGCTTGAAAGGCTACGAGCAGTACTTC
cdr3_aa: CASSLGLKGYEQYF

cdr3_length: 13
d_call: .
v_call: TRBV6-5
j_call: TRBJ1-2
clone_size: .
cdr3_nt: TGTGCCAGCAGCCTTAGCTTACTTTATGGCTACACCTTC
cdr3_aa: CASSLSLLYGYTF

cdr3_length: 13
d_call: .
v_call: TRBV28
j_call: TRBJ1-1
clone_size: once
cdr3_nt: TGTGCCAGCAGTTTAAGAGGGTTAGCTGAAGCTTTCTTT
cdr3_aa: CASSLRGLAEAFF

cdr3_length: 17
d_call: TRBD2
v_call: TRBV27
j_call: TRBJ2-7
clone_size: few
cdr3_nt: TGTGCCAGCATCCAGGGACTAGCGGGAGAGCCCTCCTACGAGCAGTACTTC
cdr3_aa: CASIQGLAGEPSYEQYF

cdr3_length: 13
d_call: .
v_call: TRBV7-9
j_call: TRBJ2-3
clone_size: .
cdr3_nt: TGTGCCAGCAGCTTAGCGCCCGAGGATACGCAGTATTTT
cdr3_aa: CASSLAPEDTQYF

cdr3_length: 13
d_call: .
v_call: TRBV27
j_call: TRBJ2-7
clone_size: .
cdr3_nt: TGTGCCAGCAGTTCCCGGACAACCTACGAGCAGTACTTC
cdr3_aa: CASSSRTTYEQYF

cdr3_length: 15
d_call: .
v_call: TRBV7-9
j_call: TRBJ2-2
clone_size: .
cdr3_nt: TGTGCCAGCAGCTTCCCCTTCCCGAACACCGGGGAGCTGTTTTTT
cdr3_aa: CASSFPFPNTGELFF

cdr3_length: 13
d_call: .
v_call: TRBV9
j_call: TRBJ2-7
clone_size: once
cdr3_nt: TGTGCCAGCAGCAACTCCCACTCCTACGAGCAGTACTTC
cdr3_aa: CASSNSHSYEQYF

cdr3_length: 18
d_call: TRBD2
v_call: TRBV5-4
j_call: TRBJ2-5
clone_size: once
cdr3_nt: TGTGCCAGCAGCTCCGACCTCCTAGGACTAGCGGGAACGGAGACCCAGTACTTC
cdr3_aa: CASSSDLLGLAGTETQYF

cdr3_length: 17
d_call: TRBD2
v_call: TRBV5-4
j_call: TRBJ2-3
clone_size: .
cdr3_nt: TGTGCCAGCAGGGATACTAGCGGGAGGTCTCCCCCAGATACGCAGTATTTT
cdr3_aa: CASRDTSGRSPPDTQYF

cdr3_length: 15
d_call: .
v_call: TRBV28
j_call: TRBJ1-2
clone_size: .
cdr3_nt: TGTGCCAGCAGTCCGCTGACAGATTCTCCCTATGGCTACACCTTC
cdr3_aa: CASSPLTDSPYGYTF

cdr3_length: 13
d_call: .
v_call: TRBV5-1
j_call: TRBJ1-1
clone_size: .
cdr3_nt: TGCGCCAGCAGCTTAGAGGGGACCGCTGAAGCTTTCTTT
cdr3_aa: CASSLEGTAEAFF

cdr3_length: 14
d_call: TRBD2
v_call: TRBV5-4
j_call: TRBJ2-2
clone_size: .
cdr3_nt: TGTGCCAGCAGCGCGCTAGCGGGAGCCGGGGAGCTGTTTTTT
cdr3_aa: CASSALAGAGELFF

cdr3_length: 13
d_call: .
v_call: TRBV4-2
j_call: TRBJ2-7
clone_size: .
cdr3_nt: TGTGCCAGCAGCCAAGCAGGAGTGTTAGAGCAGTACTTC
cdr3_aa: CASSQAGVLEQYF

cdr3_length: 15
d_call: TRBD2
v_call: TRBV27
j_call: TRBJ2-1
clone_size: .
cdr3_nt: TGTGCCAGCACTTCGGGACTAGCGGTTCCGGGGGAGCAGTTCTTC
cdr3_aa: CASTSGLAVPGEQFF

cdr3_length: 16
d_call: .
v_call: TRBV27
j_call: TRBJ2-7
clone_size: .
cdr3_nt: TGTGCCAGCAGTCCTTCTCGAGGGACAAACTCCTACGAGCAGTACTTC
cdr3_aa: CASSPSRGTNSYEQYF

cdr3_length: 13
d_call: .
v_call: TRBV19
j_call: TRBJ2-7
clone_size: few
cdr3_nt: TGTGCCAGTAAGAGAACAGGGTCCTACGAGCAGTACTTC
cdr3_aa: CASKRTGSYEQYF

cdr3_length: 12
d_call: .
v_call: TRBV13
j_call: TRBJ2-1
clone_size: .
cdr3_nt: TGTGCCAGCAGCTTACAAGATCTTCGGCAGTTCTTC
cdr3_aa: CASSLQDLRQFF

cdr3_length: 14
d_call: .
v_call: TRBV6-5
j_call: TRBJ1-2
clone_size: few
cdr3_nt: TGTGCCAGCACCAACCGTGGGTCAGTCCATGGCTACACCTTC
cdr3_aa: CASTNRGSVHGYTF

cdr3_length: 17
d_call: .
v_call: TRBV4-3
j_call: TRBJ2-3
clone_size: .
cdr3_nt: TGCGCCAGCAGCCAATTTAGCCGGGCTAGCGCCGAGGATACGCAGTATTTT
cdr3_aa: CASSQFSRASAEDTQYF

cdr3_length: 15
d_call: TRBD2
v_call: TRBV6-5
j_call: TRBJ2-1
clone_size: .
cdr3_nt: TGTGCCAGCAGACAGACTAGCGGGAGAAACAATGAGCAGTTCTTC
cdr3_aa: CASRQTSGRNNEQFF

cdr3_length: 15
d_call: .
v_call: TRBV10-2
j_call: TRBJ2-7
clone_size: .
cdr3_nt: TGCGCCAGCAGGGTTCCGGGGTCTGGGGCCTACGAGCAGTACTTC
cdr3_aa: CASRVPGSGAYEQYF

cdr3_length: 16
d_call: .
v_call: TRBV4-3
j_call: TRBJ1-5
clone_size: .
cdr3_nt: TGCGCCAGCAGCCAAGGGCCGCCCGGGGGCAATCAGCCCCAGCATTTT
cdr3_aa: CASSQGPPGGNQPQHF

cdr3_length: 14
d_call: TRBD2
v_call: TRBV9
j_call: TRBJ2-1
clone_size: .
cdr3_nt: TGTGCCAGCCAGGCGGGAGCCAACTACAATGAGCAGTTCTTC
cdr3_aa: CASQAGANYNEQFF

cdr3_length: 18
d_call: .
v_call: TRBV14
j_call: TRBJ2-7
clone_size: .
cdr3_nt: TGTGCCAGCAGCCAGAGAAAAGAAGGGACTGATAACTCCTACGAGCAGTACTTC
cdr3_aa: CASSQRKEGTDNSYEQYF

cdr3_length: 11
d_call: .
v_call: TRBV7-9
j_call: TRBJ2-1
clone_size: few
cdr3_nt: TGTGCCAGCAGCCGTGAAAATGAGCAGTTCTTC
cdr3_aa: CASSRENEQFF

cdr3_length: 19
d_call: .
v_call: TRBV14
j_call: TRBJ2-5
clone_size: .
cdr3_nt: TGTGCCAGCAGCCAAGAAGATTACGACCGGTTAGGGGGGGAAGAGACCCAGTACTTC
cdr3_aa: CASSQEDYDRLGGEETQYF

cdr3_length: 14
d_call: .
v_call: TRBV7-3
j_call: TRBJ1-2
clone_size: .
cdr3_nt: TGTGCCAGCAGCTTAAACGGCCAGGGGCATGGCTACACCTTC
cdr3_aa: CASSLNGQGHGYTF

cdr3_length: 17
d_call: TRBD2
v_call: TRBV2
j_call: TRBJ2-7
clone_size: few
cdr3_nt: TGTGCCAGCAGTGGTTTTCACGCGACTAGCGGCTCCTACGAGCAGTACTTC
cdr3_aa: CASSGFHATSGSYEQYF

cdr3_length: 16
d_call: .
v_call: TRBV7-9
j_call: TRBJ2-5
clone_size: .
cdr3_nt: TGTGCCAGCACCTATCCACTAGCAGAACGGCAAGAGACCCAGTACTTC
cdr3_aa: CASTYPLAERQETQYF

cdr3_length: 18
d_call: TRBD1
v_call: TRBV7-9
j_call: TRBJ1-2
clone_size: large
cdr3_nt: TGTGCCAGCAGCCCCCGGGACAGGCCCGAGATAGCTAACTATGGCTACACCTTC
cdr3_aa: CASSPRDRPEIANYGYTF

cdr3_length: 10
d_call: .
v_call: TRBV19
j_call: TRBJ2-7
clone_size: .
cdr3_nt: TGTGCCCTAGAGGGAACGGAGCAGTACTTC
cdr3_aa: CALEGTEQYF

cdr3_length: 14
d_call: .
v_call: TRBV5-1
j_call: TRBJ2-2
clone_size: once
cdr3_nt: TGCGCCAGCAGCTTGGACTATCACACCGGGGAGCTGTTTTTT
cdr3_aa: CASSLDYHTGELFF